This entry lists 9 T cell receptor beta chains sequenced from one sample in a study of regulatory T cells in long-lasting Graves disease. As to time point: newly diagnosed GD, antithyroid drugs for less than 3 months. After RNA was extracted from PBMCs, the TCR library was made from it. Assembly of TCR beta libraries relied on iRepertoire HTBI primers together with Arm-PCR of CDR3 regions. A single record per CDR3 protein comes from TCRdb applying MiXCR to the multiplex PCR reads. This table has some 370,000 distinct CDR3 sequences, about 10% appearing once. The data also belong to a second study, concerning T cells in Graves' hyperthyroidism and ophthalmopathy.

The material was peripheral blood mononuclear cells (PBMCs), obtained at new diagnosis, from a patient treated with antithyroid drugs. The receptors shown here come from a woman younger than 35 with Graves disease.

This clonotype has a handful of counts. Given a much more abundant clone one base away, this may be a read error. The gene calls are TRBV28 and TRBJ2-2; TRBD1 matches 7 bases. J gave up 3 bases and V 6 bases, and 1 base lay outside the gene matches. The CDR3 consists of 13 residues. CDR1 and CDR2 from the germline V gene are MDHEN and SYDVKM. The CDR3 region is CASRQGYTGELFF. The CDR3 DNA reads as TGTGCCAGCAGACAGGGGTACACCGGGGAGCTGTTTTTT.

This clonotype was observed at least ten times. J is TRBJ2-3 and V is TRBV29-1; maybe TRBD2 (7 bases). This CDR3 is 14 amino acids long. V was cut by 3 bases and J by 1 base, with 11 bases left in between. Per the germline V gene, CDR1 is SQVTM and CDR2 is ANQGSEA. CDR3 sequence reads: CSVDGGARTDTQYF. The CDR3 coding sequence is TGCAGCGTTGATGGGGGGGCACGCACAGATACGCAGTATTTT.

This clonotype showed up many times. Sequence at one end of the junction differs from germline and may be a read error. The chain combines TRBV2 with TRBJ2-7; TRBD1 aligns across 9 bases. The CDR3 extends over 15 amino acids. Per the germline V gene, CDR1 is SNHLY and CDR2 is FYNNEI. The CDR3 protein is CASSGYRGRPYGQYF. In DNA form, the CDR3 reads TGTGCCAGCAGTGGGTACAGGGGGCGCCCCTACGGGCAGTACTTC.

The sample holds many counts of this clonotype. The CDR3 sequence: CASGLVSWGTEAFF. The DNA of the CDR3 is TGTGCTAGTGGTTTGGTGAGTTGGGGCACTGAAGCTTTCTTT. The V and J genes are TRBV12-5 and TRBJ1-1; D gene ambiguous. The V end was cut by 0 bases, the J end by 4 bases, with 9 bases between. The CDR3 loop spans 14 amino acids. In germline, CDR1 is LGHNT, CDR2 FRNRAP.

This clonotype has at least ten counts. The rearrangement uses TRBV7-9 and TRBJ2-1; 7 nucleotides match TRBD1. There are 14 residues in the CDR3. CDR1 is SEHNR, CDR2 FQNEAQ, per germline (reference sequence). The V segment lost 5 bases and the J segment 11 bases; nucleotides outside the gene matches: 12. CDR3 residues: CASSALGRDSKQFF. CDR3 coding DNA: TGTGCCAGCAGCGCCCTCGGCCGGGACAGCAAGCAGTTCTTC.

This rearrangement joins TRBV10-3 to TRBJ2-1, with D possibly matching TRBD2 (5 bases). Trimming left V 2 bases short and J 10 bases short, with 15 bases between. The CDR3 loop spans 14 amino acids. Germline values: CDR1 ENHRY, CDR2 SYGVKD. CDR3 nucleotide sequence: TGTGCCATCAGTGAGCCGAACCAGTCGGGGGAGCAGTTCTTC. Protein product: CAISEPNQSGEQFF.

This clonotype was seen repeatedly, ten times or more. The gene calls are TRBV9 and TRBJ1-2; D is unclear. Germline lookup yields CDR1 SGDLS and CDR2 YYNGEE. V shed 2 bases and J shed 0 bases, with 11 bases lying between them. The CDR3 spans 15 residues. The CDR3 DNA reads TGTGCCAGCAGCGTCCGGCCTGAAGCTAACTATGGCTACACCTTC. It translates to CASSVRPEANYGYTF.

This clonotype showed up many times. V gene TRBV20-1 combines with J gene TRBJ1-1; the match to TRBD1 covers 11 bases. The CDR3 consists of 13 residues. Per germline, CDR1 DFQATT and CDR2 SNEGSKA (reference sequence). J lost 4 bases, V lost 4 bases, and 2 bases had no gene match. As DNA, the CDR3 is TGCAGTGCTACCGGGACAGGGGGCACTGAAGCTTTCTTT. Its translation is CSATGTGGTEAFF.

This clonotype was detected ten times or more. The gene calls are TRBV2 and TRBJ2-4; D unresolved. Germline-derived CDR1 and CDR2 are SNHLY and FYNNEI. This CDR3 has 14 amino acids. V lost 3 bases and J 0 bases, leaving 6 bases between the germline ends. The CDR3 nucleotides are TGTGCCAGCAGTGAGACTGTAGCCAAAAACATTCAGTACTTC. It encodes CASSETVAKNIQYF. The full variable domain, rest sourced from reference TRBV2 and TRBJ2-4, is EPEVTQTPSHQVTQMGQEVILRCVPISNHLYFYWYRQILGQKVEFLVSFYNNEISEKSEIFDDQFSVERPDGSNFTLKIRSTKLEDSAMYFCASSETVAKNIQYFGAGTRLSVL.